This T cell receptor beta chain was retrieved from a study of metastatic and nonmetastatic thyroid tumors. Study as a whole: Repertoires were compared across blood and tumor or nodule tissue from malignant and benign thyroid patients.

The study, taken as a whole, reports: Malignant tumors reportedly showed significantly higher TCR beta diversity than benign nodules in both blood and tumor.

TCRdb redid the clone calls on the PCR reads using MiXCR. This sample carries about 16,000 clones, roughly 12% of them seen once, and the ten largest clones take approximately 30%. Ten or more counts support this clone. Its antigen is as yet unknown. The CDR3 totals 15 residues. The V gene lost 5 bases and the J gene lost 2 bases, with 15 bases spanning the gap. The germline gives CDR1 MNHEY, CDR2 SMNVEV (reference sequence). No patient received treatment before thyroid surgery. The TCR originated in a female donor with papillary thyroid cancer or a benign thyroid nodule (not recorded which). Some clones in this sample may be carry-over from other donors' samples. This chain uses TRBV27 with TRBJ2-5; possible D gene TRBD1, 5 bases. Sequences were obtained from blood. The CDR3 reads CASSLTRQPQETQYF. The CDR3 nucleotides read TGTGCCAGCAGTCTAACCCGACAGCCGCAAGAGACCCAGTACTTC.